Shown below are 25 T cell receptor beta chains from a single sample sequenced in a study of response to subunit inactivated influenza vaccine. Each CDR3 protein is one row after TCRdb ran MiXCR on the RT-PCR reads. The table shows a few hundred thousand distinct CDR3 sequences, with roughly a fifth occurring only once. The input for sequencing was PBMCs from blood, taken about 19 months after vaccination. Receptors originate from a man aged 50-75 years who received an inactivated influenza vaccine.

This clonotype was seen more than once but under ten times. The V and J genes are TRBV28 and TRBJ1-1; 12 bases line up with TRBD1. In germline, CDR1 is MDHEN, CDR2 SYDVKM. The CDR3 sequence is 17 residues long. V trimming: 4 bases; J trimming: 5 bases; junction bases outside the gene matches: 11. The CDR3 is CASSSPRGQGAGTEAFF. CDR3 in DNA: TGTGCCAGCAGTTCCCCGCGGGGACAGGGGGCCGGGACTGAAGCTTTCTTT.

This chain links TRBV6-5 with TRBJ1-2, with TRBD1 as a possible D gene (5 bases). The V and J ends lost 0 bases and 7 bases respectively, with 12 bases between them. Germline assignment: CDR1 MNHEY and CDR2 SVGAGI. The CDR3 totals 14 residues. CDR3: CASSYSMAGSGYTF. CDR3 coding DNA: TGTGCCAGCAGTTACTCGATGGCAGGGAGTGGCTACACCTTC.

This clonotype was detected only a few times. V and J are TRBV4-3 and TRBJ1-3; D remains unclear. Germline lookup yields CDR1 LGHNA and CDR2 YSLEER. Trimming shortened V by 0 bases and J by 2 bases, and 17 bases separated the two germline ends. The CDR3 consists of 18 residues. The chain's CDR3 is CASSQDPVSTTTGNTIYF. Here the CDR3 DNA reads TGCGCCAGCAGCCAAGATCCTGTGAGCACCACCACTGGAAACACCATATATTTT.

This clonotype has ten or more counts. J is TRBJ1-2 and V is TRBV29-1; D gene unclear. V shed 8 bases and J shed 4 bases, with 14 bases lying between them. Germline loops: CDR1 SQVTM, CDR2 ANQGSEA. The CDR3 has 12 residues. CDR3 DNA sequence: TGCAGCATCCCGACGGAACCCTATGGCTACACCTTC. This gives the protein CSIPTEPYGYTF. Full variable domain (rest looked up from reference TRBV29-1 and TRBJ1-2): SAVISQKPSRDICQRGTSLTIQCQVDSQVTMMFWYRQQPGQSLTLIATANQGSEATYESGFVIDKFPISRPNLTFSTLTVSNMSPEDSSIYLCSIPTEPYGYTFGSGTRLTVV.

The chain uses TRBV29-1 and TRBJ1-5; D not resolved. This CDR3 is built from 13 residues. Trimming pared 2 bases from V and 6 bases from J, leaving 11 bases between. Germline V gene data show CDR1 as SQVTM and CDR2 as ANQGSEA. The CDR3 nucleotides are TGCAGCGTTGAACACCCGCCGGGTCAGCCCCAGCATTTT. This codes for CSVEHPPGQPQHF. The entire variable domain, with the rest obtained from reference TRBV29-1 and TRBJ1-5, is as follows: SAVISQKPSRDICQRGTSLTIQCQVDSQVTMMFWYRQQPGQSLTLIATANQGSEATYESGFVIDKFPISRPNLTFSTLTVSNMSPEDSSIYLCSVEHPPGQPQHFGDGTRLSIL.

This chain uses TRBV10-3 with TRBJ1-5; TRBD1 might be the D (5 bases). Trimming cost V 4 bases and J 4 bases, with 17 bases left between them. The CDR3 spans 16 residues. Germline CDR1 and CDR2: ENHRY and SYGVKD. For the CDR3, the DNA is TGTGCCATCAGTGCCGCATTGGGGGGGGAGAATCAGCCCCAGCATTTT. Its translation is CAISAALGGENQPQHF.

The V call is TRBV20-1, the J call TRBJ2-1; 10 nucleotides agree with TRBD2. CDR3 length: 14 residues. Trimming removed 5 bases from V and 8 bases from J; junction bases left unmatched: 9. Germline lookup yields CDR1 DFQATT and CDR2 SNEGSKA (reference sequence). The CDR3 DNA follows: TGCAGTGCTGACTTAGCGGGGGGCGTCCATGAGCAGTTCTTC. This encodes CSADLAGGVHEQFF.

The chain is built from TRBV20-1 and TRBJ2-7; 8 bases are shared with TRBD2. V lost 6 bases and J lost 3; bases outside the gene matches: 10. From germline, CDR1 is DFQATT and CDR2 SNEGSKA (reference sequence). This CDR3 has 14 residues. In nucleotides, the CDR3 is TGCAGTGCGCCTCTCACGGGAGGGTACTACGAGCAGTACTTC. It is translated as CSAPLTGGYYEQYF.

The chain combines TRBV29-1 with TRBJ2-3; 11 nucleotides line up with TRBD2. Germline V gene lookup returns CDR1 SQVTM and CDR2 ANQGSEA. V lost 3 bases and J lost 3; bases outside the gene matches: 2. CDR3 length equals 14 residues. CDR3 sequence reads: CSVESSGRTDTQYF. The CDR3 nucleotides read TGCAGCGTTGAGTCTAGCGGGAGGACAGATACGCAGTATTTT.

This clonotype was counted between two and nine times. The V and J genes are TRBV12-3 or TRBV12-4 and TRBJ1-1; D gene ambiguous. The CDR3 is 13 amino acids. Between the trimmed V and J ends, which lost 3 bases and 1 base, there was a span of 6 bases. The CDR3 coding sequence is TGTGCCAGCAGTTTGTTCCAGAACACTGAAGCTTTCTTT. Translating it yields CASSLFQNTEAFF.

Only a few counts were recorded for this clonotype. The chain couples TRBV5-1 to TRBJ2-7; D call uncertain. The CDR3 sequence is 16 residues long. V was trimmed by 0 bases and J by 3 bases, leaving 16 bases between them. CDR1 is SGHRS, CDR2 YFSETQ, per germline. DNA of the CDR3: TGCGCCAGCAGCTTGGGGGGATTTGCAAGTGGCTACGAGCAGTACTTC. Its protein product is CASSLGGFASGYEQYF. Filled out from reference TRBV5-1 and TRBJ2-7, the complete variable domain reads KAGVTQTPRYLIKTRGQQVTLSCSPISGHRSVSWYQQTPGQGLQFLFEYFSETQRNKGNFPGRFSGRQFSNSRSEMNVSTLELGDSALYLCASSLGGFASGYEQYFGPGTRLTVT.

V usage is TRBV12-3 or TRBV12-4 and J usage is TRBJ1-4, with 9 nucleotides matching TRBD1. With 6 bases clipped from V and 15 bases from J, the junction kept 8 bases outside the gene matches. The CDR3 is made up of 12 amino acids. The CDR3 loop is CASSSRDRELFF. The CDR3 nucleotides read TGTGCCAGCAGCTCACGGGACAGGGAATTGTTTTTT.

This clonotype was counted only a few times. V and J are TRBV6-1 and TRBJ2-7; unclear D gene. This CDR3 spans 13 amino acids. V lost 4 bases to trimming and J lost 4 bases, with 11 bases between them. The germline CDR1 and CDR2 sequences are MNHNS and SASEGT. CDR3 in amino acids: CASSALSKYEQYF. CDR3 bases: TGTGCCAGCAGTGCTCTCTCCAAATACGAGCAGTACTTC.

The chain joins TRBV5-1 to TRBJ2-7; TRBD1 might be the D (6 bases). The germline V gene encodes CDR1 SGHRS and CDR2 YFSETQ. The CDR3 is 14 amino acids. V was shortened by 0 bases and J by 2 bases, with 9 bases between the two germline ends. DNA for the CDR3: TGCGCCAGCAGCTTGGACGGGACAACCTACGAGCAGTACTTC. Encoded protein: CASSLDGTTYEQYF.

The genes are TRBV12-3 or TRBV12-4 and TRBJ2-1; the match to TRBD1 covers 9 bases. V dropped 6 bases and J dropped 8; count of bases not matched to a gene: 11. This CDR3 spans 15 amino acids. CDR3 region: CASRKMPGQGYEQFF. CDR3 coding DNA: TGTGCCAGCAGAAAAATGCCGGGACAGGGCTATGAGCAGTTCTTC.

This clonotype has only a few counts. This chain links TRBV7-2 with TRBJ1-3; D is undetermined. From germline, CDR1 is SGHTA and CDR2 FQGNSA. The CDR3 has 14 amino acids. Trimming cost V 5 bases and J 0 bases, with 8 bases left between them. CDR3 loop: CASSTSHSGNTIYF. The CDR3 DNA reads TGTGCCAGCAGCACCAGTCACTCTGGAAACACCATATATTTT.

This clonotype came up a few times. This rearrangement joins TRBV15 to TRBJ2-1, with 9 positions matching TRBD2. Losses at the gene ends were 6 bases for V and 9 bases for J; bases not matched to a gene: 6. The CDR3 spans 13 residues. CDR1 is LNHNV, CDR2 YYDKDF, per germline (reference sequence). The CDR3 spells CATSRASGTEQFF. In DNA form, the CDR3 reads TGTGCCACCAGTAGGGCTAGCGGGACTGAGCAGTTCTTC.

This sequence joins TRBV14 and TRBJ1-6, with no clear D. V was cut by 0 bases and J by 10 bases, with 10 bases left in between. Germline lookup yields CDR1 SGHDN and CDR2 FVKESK. This CDR3 has 14 residues. The CDR3 DNA is TGTGCCAGCAGCCAAGATCGGGAGAACTCACCCCTCCACTTT. Protein sequence: CASSQDRENSPLHF. The whole variable domain, filled in from reference TRBV14 and TRBJ1-6, reads EAGVTQFPSHSVIEKGQTVTLRCDPISGHDNLYWYRRVMGKEIKFLLHFVKESKQDESGMPNNRFLAERTGGTYSTLKVQPAELEDSGVYFCASSQDRENSPLHFGNGTRLTVT.

The J gene is TRBJ2-7, the V gene TRBV5-1; possible D gene TRBD2, 5 bases. Germline values: CDR1 SGHRS, CDR2 YFSETQ. V was clipped by 5 bases and J by 4 bases, with 13 bases between them. The CDR3 has 13 amino acids. The CDR3 coding sequence is TGCGCCAGCAGTACCGGGAACATGTACGAGCAGTACTTC. Its translation: CASSTGNMYEQYF.

This chain joins TRBV7-2 and TRBJ2-1; 11 nucleotides align to TRBD2. Trimming cost V 5 bases and J 4 bases; bases outside gene matches: 4. Germline CDR1 SGHTA, CDR2 FQGNSA. This CDR3 has 15 amino acids. The chain's CDR3 is CASSRLAGRYNEQFF. For the CDR3, the DNA is TGTGCCAGCAGCCGACTAGCGGGAAGGTACAATGAGCAGTTCTTC.

The J gene is TRBJ1-1, the V gene TRBV10-3, with unresolved D. CDR1 and CDR2 from the germline V gene are ENHRY and SYGVKD. The CDR3 sequence is 13 residues long. V was shortened by 3 bases and J by 1 base, with 6 bases between the two germline ends. In DNA, the CDR3 is TGTGCCATCAGTGATACAGCGAACACTGAAGCTTTCTTT. Its translation: CAISDTANTEAFF.

This clonotype was recorded a few times. This chain joins TRBV7-7 and TRBJ2-2; maybe TRBD1 (5 bases). Germline CDR1 and CDR2: SSHAT and FNYEAQ (reference sequence). This CDR3 is built from 13 residues. V shed 4 bases and J shed 6 bases, with 9 bases lying between them. CDR3 nucleotides: TGTGCCAGCAGCTCAACAGGCTCCGGGGAGCTGTTTTTT. Translated: CASSSTGSGELFF.

The J gene is TRBJ2-3, the V gene TRBV4-3, with D hard to call. The CDR3 has 15 amino acids. The V end lost 0 bases, the J end lost 5 bases, and 12 bases lay between the germline ends. CDR1 is LGHNA and CDR2 is YSLEER in the germline V gene. CDR3 DNA: TGCGCCAGCAGCCAAGATTGGGAACTGCAAGATACGCAGTATTTT. It encodes CASSQDWELQDTQYF.

The CDR3 sequence is CSASYLGTGLSYNEQFF. In DNA form, the CDR3 reads TGCAGTGCTAGTTATCTGGGGACAGGACTCTCCTACAATGAGCAGTTCTTC. This sequence joins TRBV20-1 and TRBJ2-1; TRBD1 aligns across 8 bases. The germline V gene has CDR1 DFQATT and CDR2 SNEGSKA (reference sequence). V gave up 3 bases and J gave up 0 bases; unmatched junction bases: 10. This CDR3 region has 17 residues.

This clonotype was counted a few times. The chain uses TRBV9 and TRBJ2-1; 9 nucleotides align to TRBD2. V lost 0 bases to trimming and J lost 4 bases; unmatched junction nucleotides: 5. Germline CDR1 and CDR2: SGDLS and YYNGEE. This CDR3 has 16 residues. The CDR3 sequence: CASSVGIAGVYNEQFF. CDR3 sequence (DNA): TGTGCCAGCAGCGTAGGAATAGCGGGAGTTTACAATGAGCAGTTCTTC.